A single TCR beta chain is shown here with its context. Study processing details: Amplification of reference gene primers provided the estimated nucleated cell counts. Libraries were prepared by immunoSEQ multiplex PCR; TCRdb keeps only in-frame clonotypes and omits some of them. The V and J calls and clone size come from that table; D and trimming were worked out from the DNA. Among about 270,000 clones listed, 82% were seen once. The sample is drawn from a study of blood T cell repertoires in COVID-19. Study in general: The study drew acute and convalescent COVID-19 samples from the United States, Italy and Spain. T cells, B-cell-depleted T cells, or PBMCs supplied cDNA or gDNA.

With V trimmed by 0 bases and J by 4 bases, 9 bases remained unmatched. CDR1 is LGHNA and CDR2 is YSLEER in the germline V gene. The CDR3 totals 17 residues. This sequence joins TRBV4-3 and TRBJ2-1; 7 bases match TRBD2. Material: peripheral blood. The source of this sequence is a woman aged 18-29 years with acute or convalescent COVID-19. The CDR3 region is CASSQDPTAGVYNEQFF. The CDR3 DNA follows: TGCGCCAGCAGCCAAGATCCTACTGCGGGAGTTTACAATGAGCAGTTCTTC.